This T cell receptor (beta chain) is from a study of tumor-infiltrating lymphocytes in primary liver carcinoma. Between about 18 and 33 mg of unsorted bulk tissue served as the source from which RNA and DNA were co-extracted. Priming with a constant-region primer yielded TCR beta cDNA from roughly 500 ng total RNA. Three nested multiplex PCR rounds of slightly modified ARM-PCR generated TCR beta libraries. Both of the initial two PCR rounds ran for 10 cycles and employed TRBV1-TRBV30 forward primers alongside a C-beta reverse primer. Each CDR3 protein gets one entry after TCRdb re-called the multiplex PCR reads with MiXCR. The sample carries around 100,000 distinct CDR3 sequences, 55% to 75% recorded once. Germline loops: CDR1 SGHNT, CDR2 YENEEA. The CDR3 has 15 amino acids. V gave up 7 bases and J gave up 7 bases; unmatched junction bases: 12.

This receptor was taken from a woman aged 55-69 years with primary liver carcinoma and hepatitis B virus infection. The sequenced sample consisted of liver tumor tissue from sampling region 5. Documented subset: tumor region T5, tumor centre. The chain joins TRBV11-3 to TRBJ2-7; 11 bases line up with TRBD2. CDR3 bases: TGTGCCAGCAACTCAGGGACTAGCGGTAGTCGGGAGCAGTACTTC. Translation gives CASNSGTSGSREQYF.